The entry below describes one T cell receptor beta chain. Its recognized antigen is unknown. One base away there is no much larger clone; base qualities are not given. The data belong to a study of T cell responses to AZD1222 COVID-19 vaccine (dated by TCRdb to 2020 to 2022). Regarding the complete study: TCR sequencing was performed for 230 to 250 trial participants, of whom around 200 were given two doses of AZD1222 and 26 were given two doses of MenACWY control vaccine. Trial participants were enrolled by age into 18-55, 56-69 and 70-plus year subgroups, with roughly 150, 30 and 60 TCR-sequenced participants respectively. General conclusions and limits of the study: Conclusions about previously exposed vaccinees are limited, since just a handful of AZD1222 recipients were seropositive for SARS-CoV-2 at baseline. Nearly half of unique spike-specific TCRs reportedly recognized epitopes outside regions mutated in the B.1.351 and B.1.1.7 variants. In the small 56-69-year group, the increase in depth fell short of significance, most likely because of low power. Most participants were white British and females outnumbered males, and the authors suggested that clonal diversity may have been underestimated. Because no samples from the day 14 peak response were available, repertoires could be characterized only after the peak T cell response. After two AZD1222 doses, both the breadth and the depth of spike-specific TCRs were significantly higher than at day 0 and than in MenACWY recipients. CD4 TCRs associated with the vaccine covered the entire spike protein, and the dominant responses were in regions 160-218 and 743-854.

The CDR3 regions of human TCRbeta chains were analyzed by immunosequencing. The paper's processing steps were these. TCRs in the repertoires were compared against a reference library of SARS-CoV-2-specific TCRs that had been generated with the MIRA antigen-specificity platform. Breadth was defined as the fraction of unique TCRs that were SARS-CoV-2-associated. Depth was defined as the fraction of total T cells that were SARS-CoV-2-associated. Each spike-specific TCR was assigned to its reactive spike region and to a CD4 or CD8 class using the MIRA data. Log10-transformed breadth and depth values were compared by one-way ANOVA with Sidak's multiple comparisons tests. Held by TCRdb, this immuneACCESS table contains in-frame sequences only and omits some clones. Under half of the omission traces to an unresolved V gene where checked; the cause of the rest is unknown. V, J and clone size are those of that table, while D and trimming were read from the DNA. The sample contains 60,000 to 75,000 clones, 83% of them found a single time. Roughly 6% of the sample rests with the top ten.

Explained via the paper, the time point label denotes: about 28 days (+/-7) after the second vaccine dose. AZD1222 recipients with second doses at about 4 weeks or about 12 weeks were pooled, because spike-specific TCR depth and breadth did not differ between schedules. The vaccinee samples were drawn from two UK trials, COV001 and COV002, one of which was a single-blind randomized controlled phase 2/3 trial testing AZD1222 (ChAdOx1 nCoV-19) in healthy adults. For TCRbeta chain sequencing, PBMC samples from trial participants were taken at day 0 and at day 28 after the second dose. This sequence was found in an adult who received the AZD1222 COVID-19 vaccine. The sequencing used peripheral blood, collected 28 days after the second AZD1222 dose.

The encoded CDR3 is CASSIVASGTEQFF. The base sequence is TGTGCCAGTAGTATAGTCGCCTCGGGTACTGAGCAGTTCTTC. The chain links TRBV19 with TRBJ2-1; there is no confident call for the D gene. The CDR3 sequence holds 14 residues, the cysteine and phenylalanine included. This entry keeps only the CDR3 DNA: 42 bases, framed from base 1. Trimming costs V 1 base and J 9 bases, and their ends lie 13 bases apart. CDR1 and CDR2 (LNHDA, SQIVND) derive from the germline V gene (reference sequence).